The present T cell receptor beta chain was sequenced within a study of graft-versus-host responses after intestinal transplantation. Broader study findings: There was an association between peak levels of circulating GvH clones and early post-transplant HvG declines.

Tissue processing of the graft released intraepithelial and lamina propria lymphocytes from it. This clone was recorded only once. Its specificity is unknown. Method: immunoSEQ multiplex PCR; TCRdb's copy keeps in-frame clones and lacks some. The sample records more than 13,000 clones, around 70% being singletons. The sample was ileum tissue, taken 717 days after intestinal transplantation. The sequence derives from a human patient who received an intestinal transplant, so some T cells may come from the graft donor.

The CDR3 sequence is CASSLRSGNQPQHF. CDR3 coding DNA: TGTGCCAGCAGCTTACGGTCAGGGAATCAGCCCCAGCATTTT. The V call is TRBV7-2, the J call TRBJ1-5; TRBD1 might be the D (5 bases). This CDR3 comprises 14 residues. Trimming left V 2 bases short and J 4 bases short, with 9 bases between. Germline loops: CDR1 SGHTA, CDR2 FQGNSA.